This T cell receptor (beta chain) was identified during a study of beta chain features in type 1 diabetes. Study in general: Age, gender and cell yields were alike across patients and healthy donors.

Overall study results and limits: Patients' naive, central memory and regulatory TCRB repertoires appeared more alike than those of healthy donors. PCR might favor shorter templates, but any such skew would affect patients and controls equally. A moderate, significant TCRB CDR3 shortening appeared in type 1 diabetes across four CD4+ subsets.

Details on this clone: What it binds is unknown. A junction boundary mismatches the germline segment, possibly from a read error.

The CDR3 has 13 amino acids. CDR1 and CDR2 from the germline V gene are GTSNPN and SVGIG (reference sequence). Isolated RNA was reverse transcribed in full, so expressed TCRB transcripts were sequenced. Approximately 3.7 million reads per sample on average were obtained from naive, central memory and regulatory T cell samples. TCRdb's table, derived via immunoSEQ multiplex PCR, lists solely in-frame clones and lacks some. The sample yields about 150,000 clones, about 8% seen once. The rearrangement uses TRBV30 and TRBJ1-2, with D perhaps TRBD1 (6 bases). The sequenced sample consisted of central memory CD4+ T cells from blood. The receptor was isolated from a woman between 35 and 50 years old with type 1 diabetes. DNA for the CDR3: TGTGCCTGGAGTGAAACCACCGGGACAAGGTCAAACTTC. Its protein product is CAWSETTGTRSNF. The whole variable domain, filled in from reference TRBV30 and TRBJ1-2, reads SQTIHQWPATLVQPVGSPLSLECTVEGTSNPNLYWYRQAAGRGLQLLFYSVGIGQISSEVPQNLSASRPQDRQFILSSKKLLLSDSGFYLCAWSETTGTRSNFGSGTRLTVV.